Presented here are 13 T cell receptor beta chains from one specimen sequenced in a study of T cell responses to AZD1222 COVID-19 vaccine. Profiling relied on immunoSEQ multiplex PCR, and the TCRdb table lists in-frame clones only, not all of them. The sample holds about 97,000 clones, approximately 90% seen once. This specimen was peripheral blood, taken on day 0 of AZD1222 vaccination. These receptors were obtained from an adult in good health.

This sequence joins TRBV7-9 and TRBJ2-7; the D gene is possibly TRBD2 (6 bases). CDR1 and CDR2 from the germline V gene are SEHNR and FQNEAQ (reference sequence). The germline V and J ends were trimmed by 2 bases and 0 bases, with 14 bases remaining between them. The length of the CDR3 is 16 residues. The CDR3 DNA is TGTGCCAGCAGCTTACCCGGGACTGGGAGCTCCTACGAGCAGTACTTC. This sequence encodes CASSLPGTGSSYEQYF. The complete variable domain, with remaining parts taken from reference TRBV7-9 and TRBJ2-7, reads DTGVSQNPRHKITKRGQNVTFRCDPISEHNRLYWYRQTLGQGPEFLTYFQNEAQLEKSRLLSDRFSAERPKGSFSTLEIQRTEQGDSAMYLCASSLPGTGSSYEQYFGPGTRLTVT.

The V and J genes are TRBV12-3 or TRBV12-4 and TRBJ2-1; perhaps TRBD1 as D (6 bases). CDR3 length: 12 residues. V was clipped by 3 bases and J by 10 bases, with 10 bases between them. The CDR3 is CASSFRGHEQFF. The CDR3 nucleotides read TGTGCCAGCAGTTTCAGGGGACACGAGCAGTTCTTC.

This chain joins TRBV24-1 and TRBJ2-1, with D maybe TRBD2 (5 bases). The ends were cut back, 6 bases at V and 0 bases at J, with 17 bases in the middle. The CDR3 extends over 17 amino acids. Per germline, CDR1 KGHDR and CDR2 SFDVKD. The DNA of the CDR3 is TGTGCCACCAGTCAGAACGAGGGCCCGAGCTCCTACAATGAGCAGTTCTTC. This codes for CATSQNEGPSSYNEQFF.

The V gene is TRBV5-4, the J gene TRBJ2-5; 10 nucleotides align to TRBD2. The V gene's germline CDR1 is SGHNT and CDR2 YYREEE (reference sequence). V dropped 3 bases and J dropped 5; count of bases not matched to a gene: 10. The CDR3 runs 16 residues. CDR3 protein: CASSWILAGAAETQYF. CDR3 coding DNA: TGTGCCAGCAGCTGGATCCTAGCGGGGGCAGCGGAGACCCAGTACTTC.

The rearrangement uses TRBV18 and TRBJ2-1; D perhaps matches TRBD2 (7 bases). The CDR3 contains 17 residues. The V and J ends lost 0 bases and 6 bases respectively, with 18 bases between them. Germline CDR1 KGHSH, CDR2 LQKENI. Written as DNA, the CDR3 is TGTGCCAGCTCACCACCGGTGGGGGGGGGCGCGAGCAATGAGCAGTTCTTC. It encodes CASSPPVGGGASNEQFF. The entire variable domain, with the rest obtained from reference TRBV18 and TRBJ2-1, is as follows: NAGVMQNPRHLVRRRGQEARLRCSPMKGHSHVYWYRQLPEEGLKFMVYLQKENIIDESGMPKERFSAEFPKEGPSILRIQQVVRGDSAAYFCASSPPVGGGASNEQFFGPGTRLTVL.

The CDR3 loop is CAIRPDRGAGELFF. The CDR3 region has the DNA TGTGCCATCAGGCCGGACAGGGGGGCCGGGGAGCTGTTTTTT. The chain combines TRBV10-3 with TRBJ2-2, with TRBD1 identical over 10 bases. The V segment lost 6 bases and the J segment 6 bases; nucleotides outside the gene matches: 4. CDR3 size: 14 residues. Germline CDR1 and CDR2: ENHRY and SYGVKD.

V and J are TRBV10-1 and TRBJ2-7, with no clear D. In germline, CDR1 is WNHNN, CDR2 SYGVQD (reference sequence). The CDR3 length is 16 residues. The V gene lost 0 bases and the J gene lost 5 bases, with 17 bases spanning the gap. The CDR3 loop reads CASSESFVGFCHEQYF. CDR3 sequence (DNA): TGCGCCAGCAGTGAGTCATTCGTGGGGTTCTGCCACGAGCAGTACTTC.

The sample holds a few counts of this clone. J is TRBJ1-2 and V is TRBV7-9, with 8 bases aligning to TRBD1. The CDR3 covers 15 residues. V shed 2 bases, J shed 3 bases, and the junction held 5 bases outside the gene matches. Germline V gives CDR1 SEHNR, CDR2 FQNEAQ (reference sequence). The CDR3 DNA reads TGTGCCAGCAGCTTATACAGGGGGAGAGACTATGGCTACACCTTC. Its protein is CASSLYRGRDYGYTF.

J is TRBJ2-5 and V is TRBV25-1, with D tentatively TRBD2 (5 bases). Germline assignment: CDR1 MGHDK and CDR2 SYGVNS. The CDR3 is made up of 13 amino acids. V gave up 5 bases and J gave up 5 bases, with 12 bases separating them. The CDR3 coding sequence is TGTGCCAGCAGTAGGTCCGGGGAGGAGACCCAGTACTTC. It codes for CASSRSGEETQYF.

This rearrangement joins TRBV5-1 to TRBJ1-1; TRBD1 might be the D (5 bases). V lost 0 bases and J 0 bases, leaving 6 bases between the germline ends. Germline V gene data show CDR1 as SGHRS and CDR2 as YFSETQ. The CDR3 consists of 14 residues. The CDR3 protein is CASSLGQMNTEAFF. CDR3 DNA sequence: TGCGCCAGCAGCTTGGGACAGATGAACACTGAAGCTTTCTTT.

The genes are TRBV6-6 and TRBJ1-4; no clear D. The CDR3 is 15 residues long. Looked up from germline, CDR1 is MNHNY and CDR2 is SVGAGI (reference sequence). V lost 7 bases and J lost 0, with 12 bases in between. In DNA, the CDR3 is TGTGCCAGCATCCTAGGGAGTCCAACTAATGAAAAACTGTTTTTT. Its translation: CASILGSPTNEKLFF.

This clone was recorded only once. The V gene is TRBV4-3, the J gene TRBJ2-7; D gene uncertain. This CDR3 contains 18 residues. V dropped 1 base and J dropped 3 bases, with 22 bases sitting between them. Germline V gene data show CDR1 as LGHNA and CDR2 as YSLEER. CDR3 protein: CASSQVLLTVPRNYEQYF. Here the CDR3 DNA reads TGCGCCAGCAGCCAAGTCTTGTTAACGGTACCCCGTAACTACGAGCAGTACTTC.

The V and J genes are TRBV18 and TRBJ1-1; weak D call: TRBD1 (5 bases). V was clipped by 3 bases and J by 1 base, with 9 bases between them. The germline gives CDR1 KGHSH, CDR2 LQKENI. The CDR3 totals 14 residues. Here the CDR3 reads CASSPLDRNTEAFF. DNA for the CDR3: TGTGCCAGCTCACCCTTAGACAGGAACACTGAAGCTTTCTTT.